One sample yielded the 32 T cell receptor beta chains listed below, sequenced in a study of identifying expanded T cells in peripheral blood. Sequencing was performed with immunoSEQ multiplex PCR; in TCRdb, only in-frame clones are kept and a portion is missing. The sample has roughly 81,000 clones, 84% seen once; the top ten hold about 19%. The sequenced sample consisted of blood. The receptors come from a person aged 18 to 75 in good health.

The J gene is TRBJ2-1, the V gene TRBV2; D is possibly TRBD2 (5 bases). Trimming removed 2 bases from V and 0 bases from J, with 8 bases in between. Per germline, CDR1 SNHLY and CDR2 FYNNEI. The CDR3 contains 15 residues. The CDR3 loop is CASSELGISYNEQFF. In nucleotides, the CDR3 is TGTGCCAGCAGTGAACTCGGGATCTCCTACAATGAGCAGTTCTTC.

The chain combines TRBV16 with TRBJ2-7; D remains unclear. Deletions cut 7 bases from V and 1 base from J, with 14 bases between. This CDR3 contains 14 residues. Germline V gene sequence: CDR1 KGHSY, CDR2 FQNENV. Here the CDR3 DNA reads TGTGCCAGCAAGCAAACCGGGTCTTCCTACGAGCAGTACTTC. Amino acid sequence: CASKQTGSSYEQYF. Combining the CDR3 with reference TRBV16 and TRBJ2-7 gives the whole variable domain GEEVAQTPKHLVRGEGQKAKLYCAPIKGHSYVFWYQQVLKNEFKFLISFQNENVFDETGMPKERFSAKCLPNSPCSLEIQATKLEDSAVYFCASKQTGSSYEQYFGPGTRLTVT.

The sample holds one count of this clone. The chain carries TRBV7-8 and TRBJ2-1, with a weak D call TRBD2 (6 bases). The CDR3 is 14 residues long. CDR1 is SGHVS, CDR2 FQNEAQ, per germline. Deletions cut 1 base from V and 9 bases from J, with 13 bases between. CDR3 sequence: CASSLGLARGEQFF. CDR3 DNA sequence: TGTGCCAGCAGCTTAGGGCTAGCGAGGGGTGAGCAGTTCTTC.

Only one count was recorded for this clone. As DNA, the CDR3 is TGTGCCAGCAGTTTATCGCGGGCCGTATACACTGAAGCTTTCTTT. This encodes CASSLSRAVYTEAFF. This chain joins TRBV27 and TRBJ1-1, with no clear D. Germline V lookup: CDR1 MNHEY, CDR2 SMNVEV (reference sequence). V was cut by 0 bases and J by 3 bases, with 11 bases left in between. The CDR3 is 15 amino acids.

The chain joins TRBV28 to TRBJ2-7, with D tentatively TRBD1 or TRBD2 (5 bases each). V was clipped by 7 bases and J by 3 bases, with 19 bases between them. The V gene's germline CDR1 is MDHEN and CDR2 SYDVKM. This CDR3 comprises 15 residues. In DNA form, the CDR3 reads TGTGCCAGCACTGTCGGGACGGTGACTGACTACGAGCAGTACTTC. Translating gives CASTVGTVTDYEQYF.

CDR3 protein: CASSSQVVGNQPQHF. CDR3 DNA: TGTGCCAGCAGCTCGCAGGTGGTGGGCAATCAGCCCCAGCATTTT. V gene TRBV7-8 combines with J gene TRBJ1-5; no definite D call. Germline V gene lookup returns CDR1 SGHVS and CDR2 FQNEAQ. The germline V and J ends were trimmed by 4 bases and 2 bases, with 12 bases remaining between them. The CDR3 covers 15 residues. Full variable domain (remainder filled in from reference TRBV7-8 and TRBJ1-5): GAGVSQSPRYKVAKRGQDVALRCDPISGHVSLFWYQQALGQGPEFLTYFQNEAQLDKSGLPSDRFFAERPEGSVSTLKIQRTQQEDSAVYLCASSSQVVGNQPQHFGDGTRLSIL.

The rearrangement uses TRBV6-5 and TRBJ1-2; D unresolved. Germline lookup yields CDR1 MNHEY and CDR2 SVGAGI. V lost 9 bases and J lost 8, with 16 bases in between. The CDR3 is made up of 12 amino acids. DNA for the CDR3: TGTGCCAGTCGGTTTTTCGGTTCGGGCTACACCTTC. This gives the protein CASRFFGSGYTF.

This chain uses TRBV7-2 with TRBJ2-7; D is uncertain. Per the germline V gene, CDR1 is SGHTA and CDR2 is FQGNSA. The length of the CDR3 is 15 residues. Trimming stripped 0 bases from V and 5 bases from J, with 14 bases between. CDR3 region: CASSLARVGWDEQYF. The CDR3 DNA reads TGTGCCAGCAGCTTAGCAAGGGTTGGGTGGGACGAGCAGTACTTC.

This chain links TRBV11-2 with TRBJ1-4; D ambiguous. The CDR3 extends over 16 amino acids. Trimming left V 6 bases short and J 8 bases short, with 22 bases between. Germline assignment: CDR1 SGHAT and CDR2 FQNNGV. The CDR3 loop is CASSRGGPLLREKLFF. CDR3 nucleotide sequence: TGTGCCAGCAGTCGGGGAGGTCCCCTTCTTAGAGAAAAACTGTTTTTT.

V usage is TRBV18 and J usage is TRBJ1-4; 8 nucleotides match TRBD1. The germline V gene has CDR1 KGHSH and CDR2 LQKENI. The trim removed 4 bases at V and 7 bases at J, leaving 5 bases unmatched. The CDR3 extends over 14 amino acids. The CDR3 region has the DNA TGTGCCAGCTCACTGACAGGGGCGGCTGAAAAACTGTTTTTT. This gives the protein CASSLTGAAEKLFF.

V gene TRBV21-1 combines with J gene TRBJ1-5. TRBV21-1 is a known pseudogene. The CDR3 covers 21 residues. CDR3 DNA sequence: TGTGCCAGCAGCAAAAGCTTCCCCCTCGGGGTCCCCTTAAGGGGGGATCAGCCCCAGCATTTT. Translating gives CASSKSFPLGVPLRGDQPQHF.

The CDR3 bases are TGTGCCAGCAGGGCTAGCCCGAACACTGAAGCTTTCTTT. Translating it yields CASRASPNTEAFF. V usage is TRBV28 and J usage is TRBJ1-1; D is undetermined. The CDR3 totals 13 residues. Germline V CDR1 and CDR2: MDHEN, SYDVKM. The V gene lost 6 bases and the J gene lost 1 base, with 9 bases spanning the gap.

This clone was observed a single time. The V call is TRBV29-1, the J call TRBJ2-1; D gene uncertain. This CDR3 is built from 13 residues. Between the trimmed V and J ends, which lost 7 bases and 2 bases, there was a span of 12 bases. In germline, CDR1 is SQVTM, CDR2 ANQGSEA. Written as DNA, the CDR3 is TGCAGCGGGAGACGGATCGCCTACAATGAGCAGTTCTTC. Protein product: CSGRRIAYNEQFF.

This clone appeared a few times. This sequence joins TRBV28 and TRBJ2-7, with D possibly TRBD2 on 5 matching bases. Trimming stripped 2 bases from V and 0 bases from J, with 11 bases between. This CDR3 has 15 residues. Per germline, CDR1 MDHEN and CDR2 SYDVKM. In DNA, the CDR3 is TGTGCCAGCAGTTTAGCCAGAGGAGGCTCCTACGAGCAGTACTTC. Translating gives CASSLARGGSYEQYF.

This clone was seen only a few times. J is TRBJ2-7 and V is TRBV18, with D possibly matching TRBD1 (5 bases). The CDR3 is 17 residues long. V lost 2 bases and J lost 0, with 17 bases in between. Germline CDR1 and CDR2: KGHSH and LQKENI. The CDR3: CASSPGESLRVSYEQYF. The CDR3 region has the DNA TGTGCCAGCTCACCAGGAGAGTCTCTCAGGGTCTCCTACGAGCAGTACTTC.

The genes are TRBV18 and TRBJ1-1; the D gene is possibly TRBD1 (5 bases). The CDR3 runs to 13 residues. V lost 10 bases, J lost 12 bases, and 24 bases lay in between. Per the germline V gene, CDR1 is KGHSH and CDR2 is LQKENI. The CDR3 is CATTTGGAGSSFF. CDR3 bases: TGTGCCACCACAACGGGTGGGGCAGGCTCGTCTTTCTTT.

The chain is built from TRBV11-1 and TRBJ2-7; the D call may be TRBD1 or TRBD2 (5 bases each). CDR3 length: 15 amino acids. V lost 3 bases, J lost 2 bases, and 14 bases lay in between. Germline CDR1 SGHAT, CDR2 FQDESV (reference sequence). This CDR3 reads CASSLRRDRTYEQYF. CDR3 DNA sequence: TGTGCCAGCAGCTTGCGCAGGGACCGGACCTACGAGCAGTACTTC.

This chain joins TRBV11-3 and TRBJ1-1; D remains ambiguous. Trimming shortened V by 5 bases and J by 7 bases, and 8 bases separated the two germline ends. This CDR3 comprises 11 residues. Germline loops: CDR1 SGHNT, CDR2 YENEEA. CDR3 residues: CASSRGGEAFF. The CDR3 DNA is TGTGCCAGCAGCCGTGGAGGTGAAGCTTTCTTT.

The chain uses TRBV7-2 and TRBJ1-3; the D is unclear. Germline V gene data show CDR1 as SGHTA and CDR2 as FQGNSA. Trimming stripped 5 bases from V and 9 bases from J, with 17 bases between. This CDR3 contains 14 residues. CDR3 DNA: TGTGCCAGCAGCGTCGGGATTAGCCAGAGCACCATATATTTT. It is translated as CASSVGISQSTIYF.

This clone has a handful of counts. The CDR3 coding sequence is TGCAGCTTCCTGGGACAGGGAGTGTCCGGGGAGCTGTTTTTT. Encoded protein: CSFLGQGVSGELFF. The chain employs TRBV29-1 and TRBJ2-2, with 9 bases identical to TRBD1. Per the germline V gene, CDR1 is SQVTM and CDR2 is ANQGSEA. The CDR3 totals 14 residues. V shed 8 bases, J shed 6 bases, and the junction held 10 bases outside the gene matches.

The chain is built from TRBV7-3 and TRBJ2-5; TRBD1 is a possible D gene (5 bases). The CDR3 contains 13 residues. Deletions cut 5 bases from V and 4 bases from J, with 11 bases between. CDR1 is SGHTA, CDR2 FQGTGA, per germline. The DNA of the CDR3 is TGTGCCAGCAGCCCAAGGGGTGGAGAGACCCAGTACTTC. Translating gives CASSPRGGETQYF.

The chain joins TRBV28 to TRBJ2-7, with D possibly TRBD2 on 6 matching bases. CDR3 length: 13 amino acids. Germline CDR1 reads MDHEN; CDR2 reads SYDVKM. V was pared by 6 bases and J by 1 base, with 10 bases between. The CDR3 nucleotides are TGTGCCAGCAGGCCCGGGGGTTCCTACGAGCAGTACTTC. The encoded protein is CASRPGGSYEQYF.

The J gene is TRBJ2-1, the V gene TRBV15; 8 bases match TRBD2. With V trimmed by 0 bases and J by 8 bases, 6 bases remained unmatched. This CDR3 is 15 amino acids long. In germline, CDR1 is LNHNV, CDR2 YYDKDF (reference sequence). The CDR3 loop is CATSRESGRGDEQFF. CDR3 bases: TGTGCCACCAGCAGAGAAAGCGGGAGAGGAGATGAGCAGTTCTTC. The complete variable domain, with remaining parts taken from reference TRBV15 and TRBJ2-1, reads DAMVIQNPRYQVTQFGKPVTLSCSQTLNHNVMYWYQQKSSQAPKLLFHYYDKDFNNEADTPDNFQSRRPNTSFCFLDIRSPGLGDTAMYLCATSRESGRGDEQFFGPGTRLTVL.

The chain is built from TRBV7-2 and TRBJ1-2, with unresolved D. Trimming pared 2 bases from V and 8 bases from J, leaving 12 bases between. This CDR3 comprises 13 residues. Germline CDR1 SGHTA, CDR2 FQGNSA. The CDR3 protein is CASSLPQTNGYTF. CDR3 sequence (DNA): TGTGCCAGCAGCTTACCCCAAACAAACGGCTACACCTTC.

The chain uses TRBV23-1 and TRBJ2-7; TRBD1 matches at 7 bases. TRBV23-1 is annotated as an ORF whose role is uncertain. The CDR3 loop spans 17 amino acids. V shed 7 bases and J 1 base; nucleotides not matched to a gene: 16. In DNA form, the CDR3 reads TGCGCCAGCAACCCACAGGGGACGGAGATTAAATCCTACGAGCAGTACTTC. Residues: CASNPQGTEIKSYEQYF.

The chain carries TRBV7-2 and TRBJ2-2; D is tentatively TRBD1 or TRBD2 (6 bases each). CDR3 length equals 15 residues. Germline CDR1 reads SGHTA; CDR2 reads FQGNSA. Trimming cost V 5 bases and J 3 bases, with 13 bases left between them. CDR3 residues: CASSAGGGYTGELFF. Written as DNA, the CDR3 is TGTGCCAGCAGCGCCGGAGGGGGGTACACCGGGGAGCTGTTTTTT.

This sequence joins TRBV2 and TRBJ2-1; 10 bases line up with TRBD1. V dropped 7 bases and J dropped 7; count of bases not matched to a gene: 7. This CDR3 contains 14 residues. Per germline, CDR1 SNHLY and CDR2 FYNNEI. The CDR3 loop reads CASMWDRGFNEQFF. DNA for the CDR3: TGTGCCAGCATGTGGGACAGGGGATTTAATGAGCAGTTCTTC.

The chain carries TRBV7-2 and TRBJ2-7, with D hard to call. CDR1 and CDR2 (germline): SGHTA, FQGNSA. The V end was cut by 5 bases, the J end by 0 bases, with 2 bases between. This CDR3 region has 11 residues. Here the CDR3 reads CASSNSYEQYF. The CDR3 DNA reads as TGTGCCAGCAGCAACTCCTACGAGCAGTACTTC.

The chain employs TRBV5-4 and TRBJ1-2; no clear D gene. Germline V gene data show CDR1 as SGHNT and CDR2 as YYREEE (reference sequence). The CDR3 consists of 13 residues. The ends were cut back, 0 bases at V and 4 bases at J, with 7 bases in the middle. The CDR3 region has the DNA TGTGCCAGCAGCTTGGATTTTGGCTATGGCTACACCTTC. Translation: CASSLDFGYGYTF.

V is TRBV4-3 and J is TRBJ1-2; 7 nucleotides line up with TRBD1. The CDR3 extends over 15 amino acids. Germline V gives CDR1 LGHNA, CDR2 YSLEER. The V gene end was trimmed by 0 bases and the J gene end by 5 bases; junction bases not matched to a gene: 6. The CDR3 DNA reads TGCGCCAGCAGCCAAGACCACAGGGGAGGGTATGGCTACACCTTC. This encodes CASSQDHRGGYGYTF.

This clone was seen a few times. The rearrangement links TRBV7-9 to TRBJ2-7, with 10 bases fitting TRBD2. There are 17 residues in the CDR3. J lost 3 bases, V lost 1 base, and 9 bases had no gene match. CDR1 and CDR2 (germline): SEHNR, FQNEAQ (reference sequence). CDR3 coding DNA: TGTGCCAGCAGCTTAGTAGGGGGGACTAGCGAAAGCTACGAGCAGTACTTC. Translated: CASSLVGGTSESYEQYF.

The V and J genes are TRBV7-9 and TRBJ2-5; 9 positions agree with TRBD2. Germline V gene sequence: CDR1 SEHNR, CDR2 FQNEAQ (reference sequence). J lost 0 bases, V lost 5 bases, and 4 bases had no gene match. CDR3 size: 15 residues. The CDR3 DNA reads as TGTGCCAGCAGCCGGACTAGCGTAAACCAAGAGACCCAGTACTTC. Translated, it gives CASSRTSVNQETQYF.